This T cell receptor (beta chain) is from a study of blood T cell repertoires in COVID-19. Across the study: Sites across the United States, Italy and Spain contributed samples from acute and convalescent COVID-19. PBMCs, B-cell-depleted T cells, or T cells provided the cDNA or gDNA that made up the material.

Authors' analysis steps: Amplifying reference gene primers gave estimates of nucleated cell counts. Generated by immunoSEQ multiplex PCR, the TCRdb table keeps only in-frame clones and is missing some. That table gives V, J and clone size, and the DNA gave D and trimming. The sample has approximately 200,000 clones; approximately 85% are singletons. The CDR3 extends over 15 amino acids. With V trimmed by 0 bases and J by 5 bases, 5 bases remained unmatched. In germline, CDR1 is MGHRA, CDR2 YSYEKL. The sequence was collected from a human donor with active or convalescent COVID-19. The donor label of this sample is uncertain. V usage is TRBV4-1 and J usage is TRBJ2-5; TRBD1 matches 8 bases. Material for sequencing was peripheral blood. For the CDR3, the DNA is TGCGCCAGCAGCCAAGATTCAGGGGGCGTGGAGACCCAGTACTTC. It is translated as CASSQDSGGVETQYF.